This T cell receptor beta chain was documented in a study of T cell responses to AZD1222 COVID-19 vaccine. Findings of the study overall: After the peak T cell response, and only then, were repertoires sampled. Spike-specific TCR breadth and depth grew following two AZD1222 doses. A mostly white British donor set with more females was recruited, and clonal diversity was possibly underestimated. Vaccine-associated CD4 TCRs spanned spike, dominant at 160-218 and 743-854.

As concerns this clone: Its antigen is still unknown.

V shed 5 bases and J shed 0 bases, with 11 bases lying between them. Per germline, CDR1 SGHVS and CDR2 FNYEAQ. The CDR3 is 15 amino acids. Sequencing was performed with immunoSEQ multiplex PCR; in TCRdb, only in-frame clones are kept and a portion is missing. This sample has 200,000 or so clones, with approximately 95% found just once. This TCR came from an adult who received the AZD1222 COVID-19 vaccine. Here the sequenced sample was peripheral blood, taken 28 days after the second AZD1222 dose. J is TRBJ1-5 and V is TRBV7-6; D is ambiguous. The CDR3 reads CASSPLIGSNQPQHF. CDR3 nucleotide sequence: TGTGCCAGCAGCCCCCTGATCGGTAGCAATCAGCCCCAGCATTTT.